The 25 T cell receptor beta chains below come from one sample, sequenced in a study of identical twins. TCRdb recomputed calls from the 5' RACE reads with MiXCR, one row per CDR3 protein. Among 270,000 or so distinct CDR3 sequences, about 9% were seen once, and the ten largest hold roughly 3%. The same sample was also used in a study of yellow fever vaccine responses in identical twins.

The specimen was CD8+ T cells sorted from blood. The receptors were sampled from a woman aged 18-29 years in good health.

A few counts support this clonotype. CDR3 sequence reads: CASSVLADSYEQYF. Here the CDR3 DNA reads TGTGCCAGCAGCGTACTCGCGGACTCCTACGAGCAGTACTTC. The V call is TRBV9, the J call TRBJ2-7, with D unresolved. Trimming took off 1 base at V and 0 bases at J, with 8 bases between the two ends. The CDR3 contains 14 residues. The V gene's germline CDR1 is SGDLS and CDR2 YYNGEE.

This clonotype appeared many times. The chain recombines TRBV4-1 with TRBJ2-7; 7 bases line up with TRBD1. Trimming took 2 bases from V and 4 from J; bases not matched to a gene: 5. Germline lookup yields CDR1 MGHRA and CDR2 YSYEKL. The CDR3 runs 14 residues. DNA for the CDR3: TGCGCCAGCAGCCAAAGACAGGGAGTTTACGAGCAGTACTTC. It codes for CASSQRQGVYEQYF.

The chain is built from TRBV12-3 or TRBV12-4 and TRBJ2-7; 9 bases match TRBD1. The CDR3 loop spans 15 amino acids. V gave up 3 bases and J gave up 5 bases; unmatched junction bases: 8. The CDR3 DNA is TGTGCCAGCAGTTTCGCTTGGACAGGGGTTGACGAGCAGTACTTC. This codes for CASSFAWTGVDEQYF.

This clonotype was recorded a few times. The V gene is TRBV29-1, the J gene TRBJ2-7, with D perhaps being TRBD1 or TRBD2 (5 bases each). The ends were cut back, 6 bases at V and 2 bases at J, with 11 bases in the middle. Germline V gives CDR1 SQVTM, CDR2 ANQGSEA. The CDR3 has 12 amino acids. The CDR3 DNA follows: TGCAGCGTCGGGACGTACGCCTACGAGCAGTACTTC. Its translation: CSVGTYAYEQYF.

This clonotype has at least ten counts. The chain carries TRBV25-1 and TRBJ1-1; the D is unclear. CDR1 is MGHDK and CDR2 is SYGVNS in the germline V gene. Trimming pared 3 bases from V and 2 bases from J, leaving 10 bases between. This CDR3 has 14 residues. In DNA form, the CDR3 reads TGTGCCAGCAGTGAGGGAGACTCCAACACTGAAGCTTTCTTT. Amino acid sequence: CASSEGDSNTEAFF.

This clonotype has just a few counts. The chain joins TRBV5-6 to TRBJ2-5; 11 positions match TRBD2. Germline assignment: CDR1 SGHDT and CDR2 YYEEEE. The CDR3 is 13 amino acids. V trimming: 0 bases; J trimming: 13 bases; junction bases outside the gene matches: 5. The CDR3 sequence: CASSLGTSGRMYF. In DNA form, the CDR3 reads TGTGCCAGCAGCTTGGGGACTAGCGGGCGCATGTACTTC.

This clonotype was seen a handful of times. The chain is built from TRBV29-1 and TRBJ1-1, with 8 bases lining up with TRBD1. The CDR3 has 13 residues. The J segment lost 4 bases and the V segment lost 5 bases, leaving 6 bases of the junction unmatched. Per germline, CDR1 SQVTM and CDR2 ANQGSEA. CDR3 loop: CSVPQGVGTEAFF. The CDR3 bases are TGCAGCGTTCCACAGGGGGTCGGCACTGAAGCTTTCTTT.

The V and J genes are TRBV7-9 and TRBJ2-5; TRBD1 is a possible D gene (6 bases). Germline V gene sequence: CDR1 SEHNR, CDR2 FQNEAQ (reference sequence). Deletions cut 5 bases from V and 2 bases from J, with 12 bases between. The CDR3 has 14 amino acids. The CDR3 coding sequence is TGTGCCAGCAGCCTATGGACAGATCAAGAGACCCAGTACTTC. This sequence encodes CASSLWTDQETQYF.

This clonotype appeared many times. The gene calls are TRBV27 and TRBJ2-7, with D perhaps TRBD1 (5 bases). Trimming took 0 bases from V and 2 from J, leaving 11 bases between them. The germline V gene has CDR1 MNHEY and CDR2 SMNVEV (reference sequence). The length of the CDR3 is 15 residues. The CDR3 DNA reads as TGTGCCAGCAGTTTATCTGCAGGGTCCCCCTACGAGCAGTACTTC. Translation gives CASSLSAGSPYEQYF.

The chain joins TRBV27 to TRBJ1-5; 7 bases align to TRBD1. This CDR3 region has 14 residues. Trimming cost V 6 bases and J 2 bases; bases outside gene matches: 4. Germline lookup yields CDR1 MNHEY and CDR2 SMNVEV (reference sequence). As DNA, the CDR3 is TGTGCCAGCAGCCCAGGGACAGGCAATCAGCCCCAGCATTTT. Translation: CASSPGTGNQPQHF.

This clonotype was counted only a few times. The chain uses TRBV11-1 and TRBJ2-5; D is unclear. V lost 3 bases, J lost 3 bases, and 17 bases lay in between. The germline gives CDR1 SGHAT, CDR2 FQDESV (reference sequence). This CDR3 spans 16 amino acids. The CDR3 coding sequence is TGTGCCAGCAGCTTTTCTAGGTCCGCGATAAAAGAGACCCAGTACTTC. This gives the protein CASSFSRSAIKETQYF.

This clonotype was seen ten or more times. The V gene is TRBV28, the J gene TRBJ2-1, with TRBD2 identical over 13 bases. V dropped 7 bases and J dropped 0; count of bases not matched to a gene: 12. CDR1 and CDR2 from the germline V gene are MDHEN and SYDVKM. The CDR3 has 19 residues. This chain's CDR3 is CASTEDGTSGIDSYNEQFF. The CDR3 coding sequence is TGTGCCAGCACCGAAGATGGGACTAGCGGGATAGACTCCTACAATGAGCAGTTCTTC.

V is TRBV7-9 and J is TRBJ2-1; tentatively, D is TRBD1 or TRBD2 (5 bases each). In germline, CDR1 is SEHNR, CDR2 FQNEAQ (reference sequence). The CDR3 length is 13 residues. Trimming removed 1 base from V and 8 bases from J, with 9 bases in between. The CDR3 here is CASSLVGVHEQFF. CDR3 nucleotide sequence: TGTGCCAGCAGCTTAGTGGGGGTACATGAGCAGTTCTTC.

This sequence joins TRBV20-1 and TRBJ1-1; D not certain. CDR1 is DFQATT, CDR2 SNEGSKA, per germline (reference sequence). V was shortened by 0 bases and J by 5 bases, with 7 bases between the two germline ends. This CDR3 is built from 12 residues. CDR3 loop: CSARDSGTEAFF. The CDR3 bases are TGCAGTGCTAGAGATAGCGGGACTGAAGCTTTCTTT.

This clonotype was observed at least ten times. CDR3 region: CSVDLAADNYGYTF. The CDR3 nucleotides read TGCAGCGTTGATTTGGCGGCCGATAACTATGGCTACACCTTC. This chain links TRBV29-1 with TRBJ1-2; D is undetermined. Germline CDR1 is SQVTM and CDR2 is ANQGSEA. V was cut by 3 bases and J by 1 base, with 12 bases left in between. The CDR3 totals 14 residues.

This clonotype appeared many times. The rearrangement uses TRBV7-9 and TRBJ2-4, with 9 nucleotides matching TRBD1. Germline CDR1 reads SEHNR; CDR2 reads FQNEAQ (reference sequence). V shed 5 bases and J 1 base; nucleotides not matched to a gene: 6. CDR3 length: 16 residues. This CDR3 reads CASSQRDREAKNIQYF. The CDR3 bases are TGTGCCAGCAGCCAACGGGACAGGGAGGCCAAAAACATTCAGTACTTC.

The chain recombines TRBV5-1 with TRBJ2-2, with 12 bases that match TRBD2. CDR3 length equals 16 residues. Trimming cost V 4 bases and J 7 bases; bases outside gene matches: 8. Germline values: CDR1 SGHRS, CDR2 YFSETQ. CDR3 DNA sequence: TGCGCCAGCAGCCAAGAACTAGCGGGAGGTATCGGGGAGCTGTTTTTT. Translating it yields CASSQELAGGIGELFF.

This chain links TRBV5-1 with TRBJ2-7, with D possibly TRBD1 on 7 matching bases. The CDR3 runs to 13 residues. The V and J ends lost 3 bases and 5 bases respectively, with 12 bases between them. Germline lookup yields CDR1 SGHRS and CDR2 YFSETQ. The CDR3 protein is CASSSGDRDEQYF. DNA for the CDR3: TGCGCCAGCAGCTCGGGAGACAGGGACGAGCAGTACTTC.

The sample holds a few counts of this clonotype. The gene calls are TRBV7-6 and TRBJ2-3; 8 bases agree with TRBD2. The length of the CDR3 is 15 residues. V gave up 2 bases and J gave up 2 bases; unmatched junction bases: 3. The germline gives CDR1 SGHVS, CDR2 FNYEAQ. CDR3 loop: CASSLRGGLTDTQYF. For the CDR3, the DNA is TGTGCCAGCAGCTTACGGGGGGGCCTCACAGATACGCAGTATTTT. The whole variable domain, remainder taken from reference TRBV7-6 and TRBJ2-3, is GAGVSQSPRYKVTKRGQDVALRCDPISGHVSLYWYRQALGQGPEFLTYFNYEAQQDKSGLPNDRFSAERPEGSISTLTIQRTEQRDSAMYRCASSLRGGLTDTQYFGPGTRLTVL.

The sample holds a few counts of this clonotype. The chain recombines TRBV7-8 with TRBJ2-2, with a tentative D call TRBD2 (6 bases). Trimming stripped 3 bases from V and 5 bases from J, with 13 bases between. CDR3 length: 15 residues. Germline CDR1 is SGHVS and CDR2 is FQNEAQ. The CDR3 DNA is TGTGCCAGCAGCTTGATAACGGGGGTAACCGGGGAGCTGTTTTTT. Amino acids: CASSLITGVTGELFF. Complete variable domain (other parts from reference TRBV7-8 and TRBJ2-2): GAGVSQSPRYKVAKRGQDVALRCDPISGHVSLFWYQQALGQGPEFLTYFQNEAQLDKSGLPSDRFFAERPEGSVSTLKIQRTQQEDSAVYLCASSLITGVTGELFFGEGSRLTVL.

This clonotype was seen a handful of times. This chain joins TRBV12-3 or TRBV12-4 and TRBJ1-3, with unresolved D. CDR3 size: 14 residues. The V end was cut by 6 bases, the J end by 0 bases, with 9 bases between. The CDR3 loop reads CASRTDRSGNTIYF. In nucleotides, the CDR3 is TGTGCCAGCAGAACCGACCGCTCTGGAAACACCATATATTTT.

This clonotype was seen a few times. The V call is TRBV4-3, the J call TRBJ2-7; 11 bases map to TRBD1. CDR1 is LGHNA and CDR2 is YSLEER in the germline V gene. The CDR3 is made up of 15 amino acids. The ends lost 2 bases at V and 3 bases at J; junction bases unmatched: 3. The chain's CDR3 is CASSQSGTGGYEQYF. The CDR3 region has the DNA TGCGCCAGCAGCCAATCCGGGACAGGGGGCTACGAGCAGTACTTC.

This clonotype has just a few counts. The V gene is TRBV29-1, the J gene TRBJ2-7; TRBD1 agrees at 8 bases. The CDR3 sequence is 16 residues long. V was pared by 5 bases and J by 0 bases, with 12 bases of the junction left unmatched. CDR1 SQVTM and CDR2 ANQGSEA come from the germline V gene. The CDR3 DNA reads TGCAGCGTTTTTGACCAGGACAGGGTGAGCTCCTACGAGCAGTACTTC. It codes for CSVFDQDRVSSYEQYF.

The chain combines TRBV7-3 with TRBJ2-1, with 9 nucleotides matching TRBD2. CDR3 size: 18 residues. V lost 1 base to trimming and J lost 6 bases; unmatched junction nucleotides: 13. Germline-derived CDR1 and CDR2 are SGHTA and FQGTGA. This CDR3 reads CASSLIRVRGGDGNEQFF. In nucleotides, the CDR3 is TGTGCCAGCAGCTTAATCCGGGTGCGGGGGGGAGACGGCAATGAGCAGTTCTTC.

In its sample, this clonotype was seen a few times. The V and J genes are TRBV4-3 and TRBJ2-1, with 9 nucleotides matching TRBD2. Germline CDR1 LGHNA, CDR2 YSLEER. J gave up 1 base and V 0 bases, and 4 bases lay outside the gene matches. The CDR3 has 17 amino acids. The CDR3 DNA reads as TGCGCCAGCAGCCAAGACCGAGGACTAGCGTCCTACAATGAGCAGTTCTTC. This gives the protein CASSQDRGLASYNEQFF.